Each of the 9 T cell receptor beta chains below was sequenced from the same sample in a study of CD8 T cells in ankylosing spondylitis. TCRdb re-called the 5' RACE reads with MiXCR, one entry per CDR3 protein. The sample carries 120,000 to 150,000 distinct CDR3 sequences, approximately 8.4% recorded once. The sample taken for sequencing was synovial fluid, either unsorted or a sorted T cell fraction (not recorded which). Receptors were obtained from a male donor with ankylosing spondylitis.

The chain carries TRBV5-1 and TRBJ1-1; the D is unclear. Trimming pared 2 bases from V and 3 bases from J, leaving 14 bases between. CDR1 is SGHRS, CDR2 YFSETQ, per germline. This CDR3 spans 15 amino acids. CDR3 bases: TGCGCCAGCAGCTTCTTGGGTCCCGAGGACACTGAAGCTTTCTTT. The encoded protein is CASSFLGPEDTEAFF.

The chain is built from TRBV7-2 and TRBJ1-2, with TRBD1 matching over 7 bases. The CDR3 is 13 amino acids. CDR1 is SGHTA, CDR2 FQGNSA, per germline. J was trimmed by 4 bases and V by 2 bases; bases with no gene match: 1. The CDR3 DNA reads TGTGCCAGCAGCTTAAACAGGGGCTATGGCTACACCTTC. Protein: CASSLNRGYGYTF. The entire variable domain, with the rest obtained from reference TRBV7-2 and TRBJ1-2, is as follows: GAGVSQSPSNKVTEKGKDVELRCDPISGHTALYWYRQSLGQGLEFLIYFQGNSAPDKSGLPSDRFSAERTGGSVSTLTIQRTQQEDSAVYLCASSLNRGYGYTFGSGTRLTVV.

The chain is built from TRBV11-2 and TRBJ2-1; D is undetermined. The CDR3 sequence is 14 residues long. Trimming removed 5 bases at V and 12 bases at J, with 20 bases between. The germline V gene has CDR1 SGHAT and CDR2 FQNNGV. CDR3 coding DNA: TGTGCCAGCAGCATGTCCGGGTCCCTAGGTAGGCAGTTCTTC. It translates to CASSMSGSLGRQFF.

In its sample, this clonotype was seen many times. The chain uses TRBV6-1 and TRBJ2-7; 10 bases agree with TRBD1. CDR3 length: 15 residues. Germline V lookup: CDR1 MNHNS, CDR2 SASEGT. V shed 5 bases, J shed 5 bases, and the junction held 9 bases outside the gene matches. CDR3 DNA sequence: TGTGCCAGCAGTTCCCCTTCCGGGACAGGGGACGAGCAGTACTTC. Its protein product is CASSSPSGTGDEQYF.

This clonotype was counted at least ten times. This sequence joins TRBV5-5 and TRBJ1-1; D gene ambiguous. The V and J ends lost 4 bases and 1 base respectively, with 8 bases between them. This CDR3 is 13 amino acids long. Germline V gene data show CDR1 as SGHKS and CDR2 as YYEKEE (reference sequence). CDR3 sequence: CASSQNPNTEAFF. In DNA, the CDR3 is TGTGCCAGCAGCCAGAACCCGAACACTGAAGCTTTCTTT.

Many counts were recorded for this clonotype. V gene TRBV6-1 combines with J gene TRBJ1-5; no firm D call. V lost 8 bases, J lost 6 bases, and 11 bases lay in between. Germline loops: CDR1 MNHNS, CDR2 SASEGT. The CDR3 is made up of 12 amino acids. CDR3 region: CASGSGSQPQHF. Here the CDR3 DNA reads TGTGCCAGCGGGAGCGGGTCTCAGCCCCAGCATTTT.

There are many counts of this clonotype. V gene TRBV7-6 combines with J gene TRBJ2-7; D uncertain. Trimming cost V 1 base and J 2 bases, with 12 bases left between them. The CDR3 has 15 amino acids. Per germline, CDR1 SGHVS and CDR2 FNYEAQ. The CDR3 loop is CASSLDYGLTYEQYF. The CDR3 nucleotides are TGTGCCAGCAGCTTAGACTATGGGTTAACCTACGAGCAGTACTTC.

This clonotype was detected ten times or more. J is TRBJ2-3 and V is TRBV7-2; 7 nucleotides align to TRBD1. V lost 5 bases and J lost 5; bases outside the gene matches: 4. Per germline, CDR1 SGHTA and CDR2 FQGNSA. The CDR3 loop spans 13 amino acids. CDR3 region: CASSDRAGDTQYF. The CDR3 DNA follows: TGTGCCAGCAGCGACAGGGCAGGAGATACGCAGTATTTT.

The chain joins TRBV5-1 to TRBJ2-1; TRBD2 matches at 11 bases. With V trimmed by 2 bases and J by 4 bases, 5 bases remained unmatched. CDR3 size: 16 residues. Germline values: CDR1 SGHRS, CDR2 YFSETQ. In DNA, the CDR3 is TGCGCCAGCAGCTTCTACGGGACTAGCGGTTACAATGAGCAGTTCTTC. This gives the protein CASSFYGTSGYNEQFF.